The 11 T cell receptor beta chains below were found in one sample sequenced in a study of read filtering for tumor transcriptome and immune sequencing. Molecular barcoded adaptors covering alpha/delta and beta/gamma chains were used on approximately 440 ng RNA. One entry per CDR3 protein results from TCRdb running MiXCR on the reads. The sample holds around 60,000 distinct CDR3 sequences; roughly 18% are singletons and the top ten take roughly 13%. Material: a population of CD138-negative cells sorted from bone marrow. These receptor sequences come from a donor at least 40 years old with multiple myeloma.

This clonotype came up many times. The chain combines TRBV6-1 with TRBJ2-1; a weak D match, TRBD1 (6 bases). Germline CDR1 reads MNHNS; CDR2 reads SASEGT. This CDR3 has 15 amino acids. V dropped 7 bases and J dropped 0 bases, with 13 bases sitting between them. The CDR3 DNA reads TGTGCCAGCACCGCAGGGGCGGCCTCCTACAATGAGCAGTTCTTC. It translates to CASTAGAASYNEQFF.

Many counts were recorded for this clonotype. The J gene is TRBJ2-7, the V gene TRBV20-1; tentative D call: TRBD1 (6 bases). The CDR3 has 13 residues. V was shortened by 0 bases and J by 3 bases, with 9 bases between the two germline ends. Germline-derived CDR1 and CDR2 are DFQATT and SNEGSKA (reference sequence). In DNA, the CDR3 is TGCAGTGCTAGAGATGGGGGCAACTACGAGCAGTACTTC. Translated, it gives CSARDGGNYEQYF.

This clonotype occurred many times. The chain employs TRBV7-9 and TRBJ2-7, with TRBD2 identical over 10 bases. The ends lost 5 bases at V and 9 bases at J; junction bases unmatched: 16. There are 16 residues in the CDR3. Germline CDR1 SEHNR, CDR2 FQNEAQ (reference sequence). Here the CDR3 reads CASSHASSSGSGGQYF. The CDR3 region has the DNA TGTGCCAGCAGCCACGCGTCATCTAGCGGGAGCGGCGGGCAGTACTTC.

This clonotype was recorded at least ten times. V and J are TRBV5-4 and TRBJ2-1; D might be TRBD1 or TRBD2, each matching 6 bases. CDR3 size: 13 residues. Per germline, CDR1 SGHNT and CDR2 YYREEE (reference sequence). V was pared by 4 bases and J by 7 bases, with 12 bases between. CDR3 DNA: TGTGCCAGCAGCACGGGGGCGGCGAATGAGCAGTTCTTC. Its translation is CASSTGAANEQFF.

This clonotype has ten or more counts. The V call is TRBV10-3, the J call TRBJ2-7; the D is unclear. Germline CDR1 is ENHRY and CDR2 is SYGVKD. The CDR3 extends over 13 amino acids. Trimming removed 0 bases at V and 3 bases at J, with 6 bases between. The CDR3 sequence: CAISESGYYEQYF. The CDR3 DNA is TGTGCCATCAGTGAGTCAGGATACTACGAGCAGTACTTC.

This clonotype was recorded at least ten times. V is TRBV20-1 and J is TRBJ2-1; D possibly matches TRBD1 or TRBD2 (6 bases each). The CDR3 contains 12 residues. Germline V lookup: CDR1 DFQATT, CDR2 SNEGSKA (reference sequence). V was shortened by 1 base and J by 9 bases, with 10 bases between the two germline ends. CDR3 nucleotides: TGCAGTGCTAGAGCGGGGGCACGTGAGCAGTTCTTC. This translates into CSARAGAREQFF.

The chain employs TRBV5-1 and TRBJ1-5; the D is unclear. Germline assignment: CDR1 SGHRS and CDR2 YFSETQ. V was pared by 2 bases and J by 3 bases, with 9 bases between. The CDR3 totals 14 residues. CDR3 protein: CASSFGGYNQPQHF. The DNA of the CDR3 is TGCGCCAGCAGCTTCGGAGGTTACAATCAGCCCCAGCATTTT.

Many counts were recorded for this clonotype. The rearrangement joins TRBV18 to TRBJ1-1; D is possibly TRBD1 (5 bases). Trimming removed 3 bases from V and 2 bases from J, with 16 bases in between. CDR1 is KGHSH and CDR2 is LQKENI in the germline V gene. CDR3 size: 16 residues. For the CDR3, the DNA is TGTGCCAGCTCACCTAAAGCGGCGGGACCTAACACTGAAGCTTTCTTT. This codes for CASSPKAAGPNTEAFF.

The chain employs TRBV11-3 and TRBJ2-1, with D perhaps matching TRBD1 or TRBD2 (5 bases each). Germline CDR1 is SGHNT and CDR2 is YENEEA. This CDR3 spans 14 amino acids. Trimming cost V 4 bases and J 13 bases, with 20 bases left between them. CDR3: CASSSELLQGTQFF. CDR3 bases: TGTGCCAGCAGCTCTGAACTGTTACAAGGGACCCAGTTCTTC. Full variable domain (missing parts from reference TRBV11-3 and TRBJ2-1): EAGVVQSPRYKIIEKKQPVAFWCNPISGHNTLYWYLQNLGQGPELLIRYENEEAVDDSQLPKDRFSAERLKGVDSTLKIQPAELGDSAVYLCASSSELLQGTQFFGPGTRLTVL.

This clonotype was observed at least ten times. The chain uses TRBV20-1 and TRBJ2-5; D is unresolved. V shed 4 bases and J shed 3 bases, with 15 bases lying between them. The CDR3 has 14 amino acids. The germline CDR1 and CDR2 sequences are DFQATT and SNEGSKA (reference sequence). The CDR3 is CSATVEFHKETQYF. The CDR3 DNA reads TGCAGTGCTACCGTTGAATTCCACAAAGAGACCCAGTACTTC.

In its sample, this clonotype was seen many times. The CDR3, as DNA: TGTGCCAGCAGCCCATTGACAGGGAGCACAGATACGCAGTATTTT. This gives the protein CASSPLTGSTDTQYF. The chain carries TRBV11-2 and TRBJ2-3, with 7 nucleotides matching TRBD1. Germline V gene lookup returns CDR1 SGHAT and CDR2 FQNNGV. The CDR3 is made up of 15 amino acids. Germline trimming cut 5 bases from V and 0 bases from J; bases unmatched to any gene: 5.